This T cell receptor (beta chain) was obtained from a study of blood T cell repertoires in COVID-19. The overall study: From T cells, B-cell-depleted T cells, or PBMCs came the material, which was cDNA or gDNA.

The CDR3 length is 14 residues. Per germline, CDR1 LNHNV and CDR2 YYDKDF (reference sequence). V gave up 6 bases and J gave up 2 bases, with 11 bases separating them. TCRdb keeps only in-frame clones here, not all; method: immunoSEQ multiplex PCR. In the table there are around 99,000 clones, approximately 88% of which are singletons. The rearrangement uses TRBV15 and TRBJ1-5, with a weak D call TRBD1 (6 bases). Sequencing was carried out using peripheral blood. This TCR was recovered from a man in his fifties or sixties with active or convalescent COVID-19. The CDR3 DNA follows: TGTGCCACCAGGACAGGAAGTGGCAATCAGCCCCAGCATTTT. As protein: CATRTGSGNQPQHF.